This is a list of T cell receptor beta chains from one sample in a study of cytomegalovirus exposure and HLA in healthy donors. Repertoires were generated with immunoSEQ multiplex PCR, while TCRdb's copy carries only in-frame clones and drops some. The repertoire has 100,000 to 150,000 clones, around 78% of them found once; the top ten carry around 20%. The sequencing sample was made of PBMCs. Source of these receptors: a man between 18 and 29 years old in good health and CMV-seropositive. Both conserved end residues are part of each CDR3. The order of the fields is D gene, V gene, CDR3 protein. The D gene is left open where the match is weak.

>-|TRBV13
CASSPGGRSSYEQYF
>TRBD1|TRBV28
CASSLPGGLNTEAFF
>TRBD1|TRBV7-3
CASSLVWTGTGSGANVLTF
>-|TRBV6-5
CASSYGQGGTYTQYF
>-|TRBV18
CASSPPGGGPYGGQPQHF
>TRBD2|TRBV6-5
CASSSGDKNIQYF
>-|TRBV13
CASTLAGLRNTIYF
>TRBD1|TRBV7-9
CASSPGTAQETQYF
>-|TRBV10-3
CAISGSGDGLSGNTIYF
>-|TRBV5-4
CASTLGANTGELFF
>-|TRBV2
CASLTKYEQYF
>-|TRBV28
CASSLRVGSMTGYTF
>TRBD1|TRBV27
CASRGGGGVGNSPLHF
>TRBD1|TRBV7-6
CASSLSAGGYNTIYF
>TRBD1|TRBV25-1
CASSEAPIQGAGYTF
>TRBD1|TRBV6-6
CASNSAGQGLVKLFF
>-|TRBV19
CASSLDVNTEAFF
>TRBD1|TRBV6-1
CASSDRDRVHSPLHF
>-|TRBV7-2
CASSTSFNYGYAF
>TRBD2|TRBV27
CASRGTRTDTQYF
>TRBD1|TRBV2
CASSGTGGAPQYF
>-|TRBV10-2
CASSETFSGELFF
>-|TRBV2
CASSPNPAGITDTQYF
>TRBD2|TRBV7-3
CASSAGGASGYEQYF
>-|TRBV7-7
CASSSLGPTDTQYF
>-|TRBV29-1
CSAGPVDNEQFF
>TRBD2|TRBV7-6
CASSARGGEQETQYF
>-|TRBV6-5
CASSQVANSPLHF
>-|TRBV6-1
CASSEAGARAETQYF
>TRBD2|TRBV7-9
CASSGGGADTQYF
>TRBD2|TRBV11-2
CASTAPGTSGGPPYNEQFF
>-|TRBV7-9
CASSLQQGNTEAFF
>-|TRBV10-1
CASPSKASHREGYTF
>-|TRBV5-6
CASSLWGGSEQYF
>-|TRBV10-3
CAISGTGPIMNTEAFF
>TRBD1|TRBV19
CASRFTGDRGNNEQFF
>-|TRBV19
CASSIWGSSPLHF
>TRBD1|TRBV5-4
CASSLQGALAPGELFF
>TRBD1|TRBV29-1
CSVEGLQGVNNEQFF
>-|TRBV29-1
CSVLEGYGYTF
>TRBD1|TRBV5-6
CASSVGQGFGNSPLHF